The clone carrying this T cell receptor (beta chain) was observed once. What it binds is unknown. PCR amplification relied on 60 Vbeta primers (plus 13 Jbeta primers). Generated by immunoSEQ multiplex PCR, the TCRdb table keeps only in-frame clones and is missing some. In the table there are about 140,000 clones, roughly four fifths of which are singletons. The data were obtained in a study of cytomegalovirus exposure and HLA in healthy donors. Study-wide findings and caveats: In an earlier analysis, about 87% or about 30%: the productive usage of most TCR beta V segments.

This sequence was found in a man younger than 45 in good health and CMV-seronegative. Sequencing input: PBMCs.

The CDR3 protein is CASSVTGTGGNEQFF. As DNA, the CDR3 is TGTGCCAGCAGCGTTACAGGGACAGGGGGCAATGAGCAGTTCTTC. The V gene is TRBV9, the J gene TRBJ2-1; 11 bases are shared with TRBD1. J gave up 6 bases and V 2 bases, and 4 bases lay outside the gene matches. CDR1 SGDLS and CDR2 YYNGEE come from the germline V gene. This CDR3 region has 15 residues. The full variable domain, with the rest looked up from reference TRBV9 and TRBJ2-1, is DSGVTQTPKHLITATGQRVTLRCSPRSGDLSVYWYQQSLDQGLQFLIQYYNGEERAKGNILERFSAQQFPDLHSELNLSSLELGDSALYFCASSVTGTGGNEQFFGPGTRLTVL.